The 23 T cell receptor beta chains presented below share a single source sample, sequenced in a study of identical twins. TCRdb ran MiXCR on the 5' RACE reads and lists one entry per CDR3 protein. The sample consists of 450,000 or so distinct CDR3 sequences, approximately 15% of them appearing once. This same sample was also part of a study on yellow fever vaccine responses in identical twins.

The sequenced material came from CD4+ T cells sorted from blood. All receptors come from a woman between 18 and 29 years old in good health.

This clonotype has at least ten counts. The gene calls are TRBV24-1 and TRBJ1-1; TRBD1 aligns across 8 bases. From germline, CDR1 is KGHDR and CDR2 SFDVKD. This CDR3 contains 11 residues. After removal of 9 bases from V and 11 bases from J, the junction contained 7 bases not matched to a gene. The CDR3 loop is CATSYRTGAFF. As DNA, the CDR3 is TGTGCCACCTCTTATCGGACAGGGGCTTTCTTT.

This clonotype was counted only a few times. The chain links TRBV6-2 or TRBV6-3 to TRBJ1-5, with no clear D. The V gene's germline CDR1 is MNHEY and CDR2 SVGEGT. The V gene lost 7 bases and the J gene lost 2 bases, with 9 bases spanning the gap. This CDR3 spans 13 amino acids. In nucleotides, the CDR3 is TGTGCCAGCAAATCGGATGGCAATCAGCCCCAGCATTTT. This translates into CASKSDGNQPQHF.

The chain carries TRBV27 and TRBJ2-2; 12 bases fit TRBD2. CDR3 length: 19 amino acids. Germline trimming cut 4 bases from V and 6 bases from J; bases unmatched to any gene: 15. Looked up from germline, CDR1 is MNHEY and CDR2 is SMNVEV (reference sequence). In nucleotides, the CDR3 is TGTGCCAGCAGTTCCAGCCGTCGGACTAGCGGGATAGGGGCCGGGGAGCTGTTTTTT. Encoded protein: CASSSSRRTSGIGAGELFF.

The CDR3 sequence: CASNIGSQETQYF. The CDR3 nucleotides read TGTGCCAGCAACATTGGGAGCCAAGAGACCCAGTACTTC. The chain joins TRBV2 to TRBJ2-5, with D perhaps matching TRBD2 (5 bases). The CDR3 is 13 amino acids. Germline V gene sequence: CDR1 SNHLY, CDR2 FYNNEI. V gave up 7 bases and J gave up 1 base, with 10 bases separating them.

In this sample, this clonotype turned up a few times. This sequence joins TRBV28 and TRBJ2-7, with a possible D match to TRBD1 (6 bases). Germline values: CDR1 MDHEN, CDR2 SYDVKM. The CDR3 spans 14 residues. V was cut by 5 bases and J by 5 bases, with 16 bases left in between. CDR3 nucleotide sequence: TGTGCCAGCAGTCCCGGGACACCGCCCGACGAGCAGTACTTC. Translation: CASSPGTPPDEQYF. Using reference TRBV28 and TRBJ2-7 for the parts outside the CDR3, the full variable domain is DVKVTQSSRYLVKRTGEKVFLECVQDMDHENMFWYRQDPGLGLRLIYFSYDVKMKEKGDIPEGYSVSREKKERFSLILESASTNQTSMYLCASSPGTPPDEQYFGPGTRLTVT.

The gene calls are TRBV2 and TRBJ1-1; D gene ambiguous. The CDR3 has 12 residues. The V end lost 7 bases, the J end lost 1 base, and 7 bases lay between the germline ends. Germline lookup yields CDR1 SNHLY and CDR2 FYNNEI. CDR3 in amino acids: CASIRGNTEAFF. CDR3 nucleotide sequence: TGTGCCAGCATCCGGGGGAACACTGAAGCTTTCTTT. The variable domain in full, completed from reference TRBV2 and TRBJ1-1, reads EPEVTQTPSHQVTQMGQEVILRCVPISNHLYFYWYRQILGQKVEFLVSFYNNEISEKSEIFDDQFSVERPDGSNFTLKIRSTKLEDSAMYFCASIRGNTEAFFGQGTRLTVV.

On this clonotype: A read error may produce the germline difference seen at one junction end. V is TRBV7-7 and J is TRBJ2-2; D is undetermined. Germline V gene data show CDR1 as SSHAT and CDR2 as FNYEAQ (reference sequence). CDR3 length: 15 residues. The CDR3 protein is CASSFDEVNTGELFF. CDR3 bases: TGTGCTAGCAGCTTCGACGAAGTGAACACCGGGGAGCTGTTTTTT.

The genes are TRBV5-6 and TRBJ2-5; D is undetermined. CDR1 and CDR2 from the germline V gene are SGHDT and YYEEEE. CDR3 length: 15 residues. V lost 4 bases, J lost 2 bases, and 15 bases lay in between. CDR3 sequence (DNA): TGTGCCAGCAGCCCCGGCTGGCGTGGGCAAGAGACCCAGTACTTC. Encoded protein: CASSPGWRGQETQYF.

The chain uses TRBV3-1 and TRBJ2-2, with D possibly matching TRBD2 (5 bases). The germline gives CDR1 LGHDT, CDR2 YNNKEL (reference sequence). V shed 6 bases and J shed 6 bases, with 23 bases lying between them. This CDR3 is built from 17 residues. CDR3 in DNA: TGTGCCAGCAGTCGATACCAGATCGGACTGAGGCCCGGGGAGCTGTTTTTT. It encodes CASSRYQIGLRPGELFF.

This clonotype was seen a few times. V is TRBV20-1 and J is TRBJ2-7; D may be TRBD1 or TRBD2 (5 bases each). Trimming shortened V by 2 bases and J by 5 bases, and 16 bases separated the two germline ends. Germline-derived CDR1 and CDR2 are DFQATT and SNEGSKA (reference sequence). This CDR3 has 14 amino acids. The CDR3 bases are TGCAGTGCTAGATTTCGAGGGGATAGCAACGAGCAGTACTTC. Protein: CSARFRGDSNEQYF.

This clonotype was seen a few times. The CDR3: CASSFVGQTDTQYF. CDR3 in DNA: TGCGCCAGCAGCTTCGTCGGACAGACAGATACGCAGTATTTT. The V and J genes are TRBV5-1 and TRBJ2-3; tentative D call: TRBD1 (6 bases). Germline V gives CDR1 SGHRS, CDR2 YFSETQ. This CDR3 is 14 amino acids long. Trimming took 2 bases from V and 3 from J, leaving 10 bases between them.

There are a few counts of this clonotype. This sequence joins TRBV6-5 and TRBJ2-3, with 11 bases matching TRBD1. This CDR3 has 18 amino acids. The germline gives CDR1 MNHEY, CDR2 SVGAGI. V lost 2 bases to trimming and J lost 5 bases; unmatched junction nucleotides: 12. CDR3 protein: CASSYTRTGGAVVDTQYF. CDR3 DNA sequence: TGTGCCAGCAGTTACACAAGGACAGGGGGCGCGGTGGTAGATACGCAGTATTTT.

The chain uses TRBV12-3 or TRBV12-4 and TRBJ2-1; D is perhaps TRBD1 (6 bases). V dropped 8 bases and J dropped 4 bases, with 18 bases sitting between them. The CDR3 has 15 amino acids. The CDR3: CASRQTGNSYNEQFF. The CDR3 coding sequence is TGTGCCAGCCGCCAAACAGGGAATTCGTACAATGAGCAGTTCTTC.

This clonotype was found many times. The V and J genes are TRBV7-8 and TRBJ2-5; 7 bases line up with TRBD1. This CDR3 comprises 13 residues. Germline loops: CDR1 SGHVS, CDR2 FQNEAQ. J was trimmed by 4 bases and V by 3 bases; bases with no gene match: 2. The CDR3 loop is CASSFAGGETQYF. CDR3 DNA: TGTGCCAGCAGCTTTGCAGGGGGAGAGACCCAGTACTTC.

The chain couples TRBV9 to TRBJ2-7; the D gene is possibly TRBD2 (6 bases). This CDR3 has 16 residues. Germline V gene lookup returns CDR1 SGDLS and CDR2 YYNGEE. The germline V and J ends were trimmed by 0 bases and 0 bases, with 13 bases remaining between them. The CDR3 DNA reads TGTGCCAGCAGCGTAGGGGGGACTTTGGGCTCCTACGAGCAGTACTTC. It codes for CASSVGGTLGSYEQYF.

This clonotype has only a few counts. The rearrangement links TRBV5-5 to TRBJ2-3; 7 bases match TRBD1. Germline V gene lookup returns CDR1 SGHKS and CDR2 YYEKEE (reference sequence). The CDR3 is 14 amino acids. J was trimmed by 5 bases and V by 0 bases; bases with no gene match: 3. Here the CDR3 DNA reads TGTGCCAGCAGCTTGGAGACAGGGTTAGATACGCAGTATTTT. It specifies CASSLETGLDTQYF.

This clonotype showed up just a few times. This rearrangement joins TRBV20-1 to TRBJ2-1; tentative D call: TRBD1 (6 bases). V lost 1 base, J lost 4 bases, and 17 bases lay in between. CDR1 DFQATT and CDR2 SNEGSKA come from the germline V gene (reference sequence). The CDR3 loop spans 16 amino acids. The CDR3 coding sequence is TGCAGTGCTAGAGCCGAAACAGGGCCATCATACAATGAGCAGTTCTTC. This translates into CSARAETGPSYNEQFF.

The chain employs TRBV4-1 and TRBJ1-1; 10 bases line up with TRBD1. The length of the CDR3 is 15 residues. Losses at the gene ends were 2 bases for V and 4 bases for J; bases not matched to a gene: 4. Germline V gives CDR1 MGHRA, CDR2 YSYEKL. This chain's CDR3 is CASSQHWTGGTEAFF. Here the CDR3 DNA reads TGCGCCAGCAGCCAACACTGGACAGGGGGCACTGAAGCTTTCTTT.

The V and J genes are TRBV23-1 and TRBJ2-7; 9 positions match TRBD1. TRBV23-1 is an ORF, with its function uncertain. There are 16 residues in the CDR3. The ends lost 3 bases at V and 5 bases at J; junction bases unmatched: 11. The CDR3 loop reads CASSHGRGQGFHEQYF. DNA of the CDR3: TGCGCCAGCAGTCACGGTAGGGGACAGGGTTTCCACGAGCAGTACTTC.

J is TRBJ2-1 and V is TRBV12-3 or TRBV12-4; 11 bases agree with TRBD2. This CDR3 is 15 amino acids long. J gave up 5 bases and V 6 bases, and 6 bases lay outside the gene matches. The CDR3 region is CASRATSGIHNEQFF. CDR3 DNA sequence: TGTGCCAGCAGAGCGACTAGCGGGATCCACAATGAGCAGTTCTTC.

V gene TRBV29-1 combines with J gene TRBJ2-3; D is unclear. CDR3 length: 12 residues. Germline V gene data show CDR1 as SQVTM and CDR2 as ANQGSEA. The ends were cut back, 2 bases at V and 2 bases at J, with 5 bases in the middle. Here the CDR3 DNA reads TGCAGCGTTGAATTTGCCACAGATACGCAGTATTTT. This encodes CSVEFATDTQYF.

The chain has TRBV28 and TRBJ1-5; 7 bases map to TRBD1. Germline CDR1 MDHEN, CDR2 SYDVKM. V trimming: 8 bases; J trimming: 9 bases; junction bases outside the gene matches: 16. This CDR3 is built from 15 residues. CDR3 loop: CASQRSTGLFSPQHF. The CDR3, as DNA: TGTGCCAGCCAAAGATCGACAGGGCTATTTTCGCCCCAGCATTTT.

This clonotype was seen many times. This chain uses TRBV5-1 with TRBJ2-7; D unresolved. CDR3 size: 13 residues. Trimming pared 0 bases from V and 8 bases from J, leaving 12 bases between. Germline CDR1 is SGHRS and CDR2 is YFSETQ. CDR3 sequence: CASSLEEGFKQYF. As DNA, the CDR3 is TGCGCCAGCAGCTTGGAAGAAGGTTTCAAGCAGTACTTC.